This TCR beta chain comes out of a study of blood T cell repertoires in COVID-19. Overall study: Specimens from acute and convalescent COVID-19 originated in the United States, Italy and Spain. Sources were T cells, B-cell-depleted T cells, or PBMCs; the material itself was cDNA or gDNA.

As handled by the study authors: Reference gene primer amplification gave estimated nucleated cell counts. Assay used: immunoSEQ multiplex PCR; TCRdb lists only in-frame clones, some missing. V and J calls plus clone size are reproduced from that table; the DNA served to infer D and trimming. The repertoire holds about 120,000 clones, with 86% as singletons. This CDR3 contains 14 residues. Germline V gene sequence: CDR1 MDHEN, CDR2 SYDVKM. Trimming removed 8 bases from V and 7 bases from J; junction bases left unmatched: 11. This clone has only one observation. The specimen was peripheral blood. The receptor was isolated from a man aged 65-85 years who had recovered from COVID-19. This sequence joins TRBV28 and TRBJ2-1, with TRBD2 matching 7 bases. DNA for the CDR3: TGTGCCAGCTACCGGGCGGGAGATGGAAATGAGCAGTTCTTC. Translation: CASYRAGDGNEQFF.